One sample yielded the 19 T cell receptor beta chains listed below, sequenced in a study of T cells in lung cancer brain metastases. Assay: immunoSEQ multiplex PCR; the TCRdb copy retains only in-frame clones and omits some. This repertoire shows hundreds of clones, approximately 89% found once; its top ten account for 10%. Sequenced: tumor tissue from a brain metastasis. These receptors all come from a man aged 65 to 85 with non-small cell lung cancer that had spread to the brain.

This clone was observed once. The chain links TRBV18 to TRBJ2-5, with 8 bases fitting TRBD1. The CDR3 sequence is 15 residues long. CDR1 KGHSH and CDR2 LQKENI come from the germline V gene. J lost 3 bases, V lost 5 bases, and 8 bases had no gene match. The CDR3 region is CASSSRTGWEETQYF. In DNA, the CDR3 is TGTGCCAGCTCATCAAGGACAGGGTGGGAAGAGACCCAGTACTTC.

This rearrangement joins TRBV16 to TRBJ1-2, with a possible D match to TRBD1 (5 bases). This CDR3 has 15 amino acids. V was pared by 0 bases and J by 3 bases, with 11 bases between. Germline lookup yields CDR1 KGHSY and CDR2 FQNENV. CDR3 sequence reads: CASSQSGGDHYGYTF. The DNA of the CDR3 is TGTGCCAGCAGCCAATCCGGGGGGGATCACTATGGCTACACCTTC. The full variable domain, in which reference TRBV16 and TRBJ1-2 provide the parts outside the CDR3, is GEEVAQTPKHLVRGEGQKAKLYCAPIKGHSYVFWYQQVLKNEFKFLISFQNENVFDETGMPKERFSAKCLPNSPCSLEIQATKLEDSAVYFCASSQSGGDHYGYTFGSGTRLTVV.

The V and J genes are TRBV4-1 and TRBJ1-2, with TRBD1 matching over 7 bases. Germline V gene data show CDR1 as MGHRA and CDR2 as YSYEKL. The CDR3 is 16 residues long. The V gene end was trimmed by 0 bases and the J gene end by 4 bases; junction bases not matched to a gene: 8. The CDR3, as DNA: TGCGCCAGCAGCCAAGACCGAGGATGGGACAGCTATGGCTACACCTTC. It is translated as CASSQDRGWDSYGYTF.

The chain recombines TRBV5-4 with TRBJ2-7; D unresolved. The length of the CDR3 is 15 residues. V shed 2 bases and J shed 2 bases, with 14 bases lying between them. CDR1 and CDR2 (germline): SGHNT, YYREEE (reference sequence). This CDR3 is CASSLAPVGTYEQYF. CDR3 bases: TGTGCCAGCAGCTTAGCTCCAGTGGGAACCTACGAGCAGTACTTC.

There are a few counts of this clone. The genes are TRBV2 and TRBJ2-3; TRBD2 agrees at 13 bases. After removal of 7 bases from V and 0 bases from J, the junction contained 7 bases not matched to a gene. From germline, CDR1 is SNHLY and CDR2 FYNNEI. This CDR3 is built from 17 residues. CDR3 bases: TGTGCCAGCATTGGACTAGCGGGAGTGTCTAGCACAGATACGCAGTATTTT. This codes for CASIGLAGVSSTDTQYF.

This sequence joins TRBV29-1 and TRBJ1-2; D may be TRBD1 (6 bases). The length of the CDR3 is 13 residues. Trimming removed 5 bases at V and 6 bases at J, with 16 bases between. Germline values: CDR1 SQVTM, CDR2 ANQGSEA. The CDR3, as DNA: TGCAGCGTTAGTGGGGGGGCGTGGGATGGCTACACCTTC. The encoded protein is CSVSGGAWDGYTF.

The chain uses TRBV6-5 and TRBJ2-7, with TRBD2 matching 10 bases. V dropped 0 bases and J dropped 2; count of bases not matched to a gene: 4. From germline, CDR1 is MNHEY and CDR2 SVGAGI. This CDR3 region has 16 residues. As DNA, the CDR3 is TGTGCCAGCAGTTACTCGACGCTAGCGGGAGCCTACGAGCAGTACTTC. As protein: CASSYSTLAGAYEQYF.

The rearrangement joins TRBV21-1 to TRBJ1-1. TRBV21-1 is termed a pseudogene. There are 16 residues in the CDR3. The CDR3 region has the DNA TGTGCCAGCAGTAAAATGGTAGCTACACATCGCACTGAAGCTTTCTTT. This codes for CASSKMVATHRTEAFF.

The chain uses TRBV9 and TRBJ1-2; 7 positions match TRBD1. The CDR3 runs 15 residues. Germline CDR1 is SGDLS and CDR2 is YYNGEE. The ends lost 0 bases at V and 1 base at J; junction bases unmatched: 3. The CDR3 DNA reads TGTGCCAGCAGCGTAGAGGGACAGATTAACTATGGCTACACCTTC. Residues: CASSVEGQINYGYTF.

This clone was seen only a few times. CDR3 loop: CASAGGPWYNEQFF. The CDR3 coding sequence is TGTGCCAGCGCGGGGGGGCCTTGGTACAATGAGCAGTTCTTC. This chain links TRBV28 with TRBJ2-1, with 9 nucleotides matching TRBD2. Per the germline V gene, CDR1 is MDHEN and CDR2 is SYDVKM. The CDR3 totals 14 residues. V gave up 8 bases and J gave up 4 bases; unmatched junction bases: 6.

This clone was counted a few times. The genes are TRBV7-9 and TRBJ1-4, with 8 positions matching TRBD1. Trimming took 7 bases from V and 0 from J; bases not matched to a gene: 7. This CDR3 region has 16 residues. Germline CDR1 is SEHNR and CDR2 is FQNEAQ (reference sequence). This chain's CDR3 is CASTIGQGSTNEKLFF. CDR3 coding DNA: TGTGCCAGCACCATCGGACAGGGCTCAACTAATGAAAAACTGTTTTTT.

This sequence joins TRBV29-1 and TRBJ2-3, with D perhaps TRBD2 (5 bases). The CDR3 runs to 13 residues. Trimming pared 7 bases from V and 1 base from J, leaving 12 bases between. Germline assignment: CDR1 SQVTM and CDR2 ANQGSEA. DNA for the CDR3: TGCAGCGCCGAGGCGGGCGGCACAGATACGCAGTATTTT. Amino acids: CSAEAGGTDTQYF.

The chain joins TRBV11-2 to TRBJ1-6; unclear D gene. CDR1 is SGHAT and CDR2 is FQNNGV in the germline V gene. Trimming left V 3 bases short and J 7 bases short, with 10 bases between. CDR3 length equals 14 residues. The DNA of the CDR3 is TGTGCCAGCAGCTTCAATCCCAGGAATTCACCCCTCCACTTT. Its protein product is CASSFNPRNSPLHF.

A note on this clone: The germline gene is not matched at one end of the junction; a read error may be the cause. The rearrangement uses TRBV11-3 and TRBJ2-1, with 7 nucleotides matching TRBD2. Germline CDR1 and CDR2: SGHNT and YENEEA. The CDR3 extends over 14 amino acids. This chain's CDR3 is CTSSPGTTNNEQFF. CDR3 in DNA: TGTACCAGCAGCCCCGGGACTACCAACAATGAGCAGTTCTTC. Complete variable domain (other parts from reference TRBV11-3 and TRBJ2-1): EAGVVQSPRYKIIEKKQPVAFWCNPISGHNTLYWYLQNLGQGPELLIRYENEEAVDDSQLPKDRFSAERLKGVDSTLKIQPAELGDSAVYLCTSSPGTTNNEQFFGPGTRLTVL.

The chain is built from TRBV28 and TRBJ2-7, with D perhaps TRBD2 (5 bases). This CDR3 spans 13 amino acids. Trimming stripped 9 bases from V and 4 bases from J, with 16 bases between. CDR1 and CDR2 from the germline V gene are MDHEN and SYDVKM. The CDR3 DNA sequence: TGTGCCAGTAGCGAGTTGGGGTATTACGAGCAGTACGTC. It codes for CASSELGYYEQYV.

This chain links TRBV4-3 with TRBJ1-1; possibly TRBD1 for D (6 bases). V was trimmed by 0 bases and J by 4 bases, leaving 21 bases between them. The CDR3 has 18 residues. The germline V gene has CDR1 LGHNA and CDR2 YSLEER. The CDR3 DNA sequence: TGCGCCAGCAGCCAAGATAGAGCTGACAGGCCGCGGAGCACTGAAGCTTTCTTT. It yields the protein CASSQDRADRPRSTEAFF.

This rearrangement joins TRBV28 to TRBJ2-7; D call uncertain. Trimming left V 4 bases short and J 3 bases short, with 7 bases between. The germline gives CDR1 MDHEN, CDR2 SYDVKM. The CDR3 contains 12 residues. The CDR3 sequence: CASSWTGYEQYF. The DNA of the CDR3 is TGTGCCAGCAGTTGGACCGGCTACGAGCAGTACTTC.

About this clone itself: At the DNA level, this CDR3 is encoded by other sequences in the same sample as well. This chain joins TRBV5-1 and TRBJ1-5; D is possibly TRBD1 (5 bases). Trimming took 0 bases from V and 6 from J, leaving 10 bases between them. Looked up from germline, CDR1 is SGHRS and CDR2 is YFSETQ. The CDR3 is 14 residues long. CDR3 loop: CASSLAVGGQPQHF. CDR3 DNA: TGCGCCAGCAGCTTGGCCGTGGGGGGTCAGCCCCAGCATTTT.

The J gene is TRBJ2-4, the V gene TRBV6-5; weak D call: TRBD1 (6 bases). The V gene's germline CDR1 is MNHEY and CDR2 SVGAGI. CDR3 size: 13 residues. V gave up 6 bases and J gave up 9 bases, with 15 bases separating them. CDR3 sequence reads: CASRLGGVGIQYF. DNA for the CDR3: TGTGCCAGCAGACTAGGGGGAGTGGGCATTCAGTACTTC.